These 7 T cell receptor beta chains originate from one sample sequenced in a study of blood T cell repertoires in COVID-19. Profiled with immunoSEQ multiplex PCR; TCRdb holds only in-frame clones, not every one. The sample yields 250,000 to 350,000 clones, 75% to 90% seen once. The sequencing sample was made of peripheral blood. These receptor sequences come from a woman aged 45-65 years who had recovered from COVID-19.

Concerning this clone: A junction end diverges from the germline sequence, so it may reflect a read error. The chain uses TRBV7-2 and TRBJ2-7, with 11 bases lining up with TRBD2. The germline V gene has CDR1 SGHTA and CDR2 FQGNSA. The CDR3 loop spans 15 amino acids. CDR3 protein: CASSLAHLLAGGLLF. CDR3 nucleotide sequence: TGTGCCAGCAGCTTAGCTCATCTTCTAGCGGGGGGCCTCCTCTTC. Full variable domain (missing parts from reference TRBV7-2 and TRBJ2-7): GAGVSQSPSNKVTEKGKDVELRCDPISGHTALYWYRQSLGQGLEFLIYFQGNSAPDKSGLPSDRFSAERTGGSVSTLTIQRTQQEDSAVYLCASSLAHLLAGGLLFGPGTRLTVT.

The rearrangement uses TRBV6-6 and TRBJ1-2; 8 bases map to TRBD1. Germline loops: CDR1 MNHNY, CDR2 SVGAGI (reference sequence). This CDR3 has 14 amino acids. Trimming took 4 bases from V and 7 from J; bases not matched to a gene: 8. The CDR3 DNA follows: TGTGCCAGCAGTTCCCCGACAGGGGCGGGTGGCTACACCTTC. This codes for CASSSPTGAGGYTF.

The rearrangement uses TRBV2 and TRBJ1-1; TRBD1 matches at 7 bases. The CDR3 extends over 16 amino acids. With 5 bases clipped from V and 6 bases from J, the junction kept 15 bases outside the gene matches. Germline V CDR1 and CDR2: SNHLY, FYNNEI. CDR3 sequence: CASSRWPGGRKSEAFF. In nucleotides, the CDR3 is TGTGCCAGCAGTCGGTGGCCAGGGGGTAGGAAGTCTGAAGCTTTCTTT.

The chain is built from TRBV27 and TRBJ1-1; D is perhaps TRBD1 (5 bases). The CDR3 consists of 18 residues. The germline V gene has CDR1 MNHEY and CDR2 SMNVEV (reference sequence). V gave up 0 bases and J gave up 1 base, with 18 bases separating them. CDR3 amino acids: CASSLSAGRGGRNTEAFF. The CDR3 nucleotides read TGTGCCAGCAGTTTATCGGCGGGGCGGGGAGGAAGGAACACTGAAGCTTTCTTT.

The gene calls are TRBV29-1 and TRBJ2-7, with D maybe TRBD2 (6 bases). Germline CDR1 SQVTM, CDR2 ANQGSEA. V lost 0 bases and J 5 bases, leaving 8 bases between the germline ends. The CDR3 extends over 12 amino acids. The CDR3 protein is CSVEEEGDEQYF. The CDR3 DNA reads TGCAGCGTTGAAGAGGAGGGTGACGAGCAGTACTTC.

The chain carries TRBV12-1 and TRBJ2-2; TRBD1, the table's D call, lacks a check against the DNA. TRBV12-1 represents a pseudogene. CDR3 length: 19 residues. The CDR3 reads CASSTLNGTLIPNTGELFF. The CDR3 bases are TGTGCCAGCAGCACGTTAAACGGGACATTGATCCCGAACACCGGGGAGCTGTTTTTT.

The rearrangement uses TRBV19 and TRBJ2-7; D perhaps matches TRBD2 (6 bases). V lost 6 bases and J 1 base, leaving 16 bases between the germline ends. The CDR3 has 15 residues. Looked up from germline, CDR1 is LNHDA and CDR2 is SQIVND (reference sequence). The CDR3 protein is CASSRRDSESYEQYF. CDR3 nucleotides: TGTGCCAGTAGCCGGCGGGATAGCGAGTCCTACGAGCAGTACTTC.